This is a list of T cell receptor beta chains from one sample in a study of T cells in tuberculosis. The repertoire was sequenced with immunoSEQ multiplex PCR; TCRdb's copy has only in-frame clones and lacks some. The sample lists about 36,000 clones, roughly 92% seen once, with 6.5% to 9% in the top ten. Sequenced sample: PBMCs. The origin of the receptors is a donor between 10 and 35 years old with latent tuberculosis or without tuberculosis infection. Both conserved end residues are part of each CDR3. Each record gives: V gene, D gene, J gene, clone size, CDR3 protein, CDR3 DNA. D genes are given only for firm matches. Clone size is shown for a subset of rows, as once, few, many or a class of expanded clone.

TRBV10-3,TRBD1,TRBJ1-3,-,CAISPDRDSGNTIYF,TGTGCCATCAGCCCGGACAGGGACTCTGGAAACACCATATATTTT
TRBV29-1,-,TRBJ1-2,-,CSAEEDWGDGYTF,TGCAGCGCCGAGGAAGACTGGGGAGATGGCTACACCTTC
TRBV5-4,TRBD1,TRBJ2-1,-,CASSTPGQGHEQFF,TGTGCCAGCAGCACTCCAGGACAGGGCCATGAGCAGTTCTTC
TRBV27,TRBD2,TRBJ2-7,-,CARGRGDLGYEQYF,TGTGCCAGGGGGCGGGGGGACCTCGGGTACGAGCAGTACTTC
TRBV7-8,-,TRBJ1-5,-,CASSLDFRTPNQPQHF,TGTGCCAGCAGCTTAGATTTCCGGACTCCCAATCAGCCCCAGCATTTT
TRBV7-6,-,TRBJ1-3,-,CASSLVPLLSGNTIYF,TGTGCCAGCAGCTTAGTTCCCCTCTTGTCTGGAAACACCATATATTTT
TRBV5-1,TRBD2,TRBJ2-7,-,CASSLASTSYDEQYF,TGCGCCAGCAGCTTGGCCTCGACTAGCTACGACGAGCAGTACTTC
TRBV27,-,TRBJ2-7,-,CASSLAGETYEQYF,TGTGCCAGCAGTTTGGCAGGGGAAACCTACGAGCAGTACTTC
TRBV9,-,TRBJ1-3,-,CASTSGNTIYF,TGTGCCAGCACCTCGGGAAACACCATATATTTT
TRBV6-1,TRBD1,TRBJ1-2,-,CASSSRTGDYTF,TGTGCCAGCAGTTCACGGACAGGGGACTACACCTTC
TRBV5-4,TRBD1,TRBJ2-7,-,CASSPVTGGSEQYF,TGTGCCAGCAGCCCGGTGACAGGGGGCAGCGAGCAGTACTTC
TRBV15,-,TRBJ2-3,-,CATSRSEGGTDTQYF,TGTGCCACCAGCAGGTCCGAAGGGGGCACAGATACGCAGTATTTT
TRBV2,-,TRBJ2-3,-,CASLSRGRGTDTQYF,TGTGCCAGCTTGTCGCGGGGGCGCGGCACAGATACGCAGTATTTT
TRBV7-9,TRBD2,TRBJ2-7,-,CASSSRLGLADEQYF,TGTGCCAGCAGCTCCCGACTCGGACTAGCGGACGAGCAGTACTTC
TRBV11-2,TRBD1,TRBJ1-2,-,CASSLDRNRGHGYTF,TGTGCCAGCAGCTTAGATAGGAACAGGGGCCATGGCTACACCTTC
TRBV5-1,TRBD2,TRBJ2-1,-,CASSLPLAGSYNEQFF,TGCGCCAGCAGCCTACCGCTAGCGGGGTCCTACAATGAGCAGTTCTTC
TRBV5-1,-,TRBJ2-1,-,CASSLGLSEVFNEQFF,TGCGCCAGCAGCTTGGGACTCTCTGAGGTGTTCAATGAGCAGTTCTTC
TRBV7-6,-,TRBJ1-1,-,CASSLGGEGDTEAFF,TGTGCCAGCAGCTTGGGGGGGGAAGGGGACACTGAAGCTTTCTTT
TRBV2,-,TRBJ1-5,once,CASRGIRGLWPQHF,TGTGCCAGCAGGGGGATTCGGGGACTTTGGCCCCAGCATTTT
TRBV10-3,TRBD1,TRBJ2-1,-,CAISNPGQGSYSKVGEQFF,TGTGCCATCAGTAACCCGGGACAGGGTTCTTATTCAAAGGTCGGTGAGCAGTTCTTC
TRBV7-3,-,TRBJ2-2,-,CASSWTATNTGELFF,TGTGCCAGCAGCTGGACTGCTACAAACACCGGGGAGCTGTTTTTT
TRBV15,TRBD1,TRBJ1-2,-,CATSRGGTVNYGYTF,TGTGCCACCAGCAGAGGCGGGACAGTTAACTATGGCTACACCTTC
TRBV7-2,-,TRBJ1-6,-,CASSLALKGPNSPLHF,TGTGCCAGCAGCTTAGCGTTAAAGGGGCCAAATTCACCCCTCCACTTT
TRBV11-1,-,TRBJ2-3,-,CASSLGNRAGTDTQYF,TGTGCCAGCAGCTTAGGAAACAGGGCTGGCACAGATACGCAGTATTTT
TRBV7-3,TRBD1,TRBJ2-7,-,CASSLRDRGRYEQYF,TGTGCCAGCAGCCTTCGGGACAGGGGGCGTTACGAGCAGTACTTC
TRBV29-1,TRBD1,TRBJ2-7,-,CSVRQGISAEQYF,TGCAGCGTTAGACAGGGTATATCGGCCGAGCAGTACTTC
TRBV30,-,TRBJ1-2,-,CARKRGSDYGYTF,TGTGCCCGGAAGCGGGGTTCGGACTATGGCTACACCTTC
TRBV9,-,TRBJ1-1,-,CASSAIEGGTEAFF,TGTGCCAGCAGCGCCATCGAAGGAGGAACTGAAGCTTTCTTT
TRBV6-5,-,TRBJ2-1,-,CASSPLVSLNEQFF,TGTGCCAGCAGTCCTTTAGTCTCGCTGAATGAGCAGTTCTTC
TRBV5-6,-,TRBJ1-1,-,CASSPGGLGGTEAFF,TGTGCCAGCAGCCCGGGGGGGCTGGGGGGCACTGAAGCTTTCTTT
TRBV27,TRBD2,TRBJ2-1,-,CASSFLAGGTNEQFF,TGTGCCAGCAGTTTCCTAGCGGGGGGCACCAATGAGCAGTTCTTC
TRBV30,-,TRBJ1-5,few,CAWSLGANGNQPQHF,TGTGCCTGGAGTTTGGGGGCGAACGGCAATCAGCCCCAGCATTTT
TRBV15,TRBD1,TRBJ1-1,-,CATSRDYSEGTEF,TGTGCCACCAGCAGAGATTACTCAGAAGGGACAGAATTT
TRBV5-6,-,TRBJ2-7,-,CASSSLADSNYEQYF,TGTGCCAGCAGCTCACTTGCGGACAGCAACTACGAGCAGTACTTC
TRBV9,-,TRBJ1-1,-,CASSSGRRGVSEAFF,TGTGCCAGCAGCTCCGGGCGCAGGGGAGTAAGCGAAGCTTTCTTT